This entry describes one TCR beta chain. The antigen is undetermined. Treatment defined: oral pan-JAK inhibitor, 5-10 mg twice daily. This entry is derived from a study of CD8+ T cells in alopecia areata. Broader study findings: As there was one nonresponder, how baseline CD8+ expansion relates to response remains uncertain. Scalp samples also yield sequences from resident alphabeta T cells of normal skin. Lesional scalp exceeded normal scalp in clonality, especially in alopecia totalis/universalis.

Sequencing used cDNA as its template, made by extracting RNA and reverse transcribing it. The method was immunoSEQ multiplex PCR; TCRdb's version includes in-frame clones alone and lacks a portion of them. The table has some 200,000 clones, 55% to 70% seen once. This CDR3 has 17 residues. Germline CDR1 and CDR2: SNHLY and FYNNEI. The V and J ends lost 0 bases and 0 bases respectively, with 9 bases between them. The chain employs TRBV2 and TRBJ2-6; D is unresolved. The material sequenced was CD4+ T cells sorted from blood, taken at week 4, from a patient treated with tofacitinib. This clonotype originated in a human donor with alopecia areata. The CDR3 is CASSEAGDSSGANVLTF. In DNA form, the CDR3 reads TGTGCCAGCAGTGAAGCGGGCGATAGCTCTGGGGCCAACGTCCTGACTTTC.